This entry lists 15 T cell receptor beta chains sequenced from one sample in a study of control samples from healthy donors and cancer patients (dated by TCRdb to the early 2020s). The method behind the library was the immunoSEQ multiplex PCR assay. The table comes from immuneACCESS by way of TCRdb, which keeps in-frame sequences with V and J called. Part of the clones is missing from these tables; in studies checked, under half for an unresolved V gene and the rest for unknown reasons. The sample table records about 140,000 clones; around 90% of these occur just once. The ten largest make up approximately 6.8% of the sample. Material for sequencing was blood. The receptors come from a man in his late teens or twenties in good health.

The chain employs TRBV7-9 and TRBJ1-5; 11 bases agree with TRBD1. Germline assignment: CDR1 SEHNR and CDR2 FQNEAQ (reference sequence). V lost 1 base and J lost 4; bases outside the gene matches: 9. The CDR3 runs 18 residues. The CDR3 spells CASSLGEVDRGRNQPQHF. In DNA form, the CDR3 reads TGTGCCAGCAGCTTAGGCGAAGTGGACAGGGGGCGGAATCAGCCCCAGCATTTT.

The gene calls are TRBV12-3 or TRBV12-4 and TRBJ1-2; D possibly corresponds to TRBD1 (6 bases). The CDR3 extends over 13 amino acids. V dropped 4 bases and J dropped 4 bases, with 10 bases sitting between them. CDR3 nucleotide sequence: TGTGCCAGCAGTTATACAGGGAGCTATGGCTACACCTTC. This gives the protein CASSYTGSYGYTF.

This chain joins TRBV19 and TRBJ1-1; D unresolved. The length of the CDR3 is 15 residues. Germline V gene sequence: CDR1 LNHDA, CDR2 SQIVND (reference sequence). The V gene lost 4 bases and the J gene lost 1 base, with 13 bases spanning the gap. In DNA form, the CDR3 reads TGTGCCAGTAGTAACCGTCGGACGGGGAACACTGAAGCTTTCTTT. It translates to CASSNRRTGNTEAFF.

This chain links TRBV18 with TRBJ2-1, with D hard to call. V lost 1 base, J lost 4 bases, and 11 bases lay in between. The CDR3 loop spans 15 amino acids. CDR1 is KGHSH and CDR2 is LQKENI in the germline V gene. In DNA form, the CDR3 reads TGTGCCAGCTCACCACGTCCAGATGGATACAATGAGCAGTTCTTC. This codes for CASSPRPDGYNEQFF.

The V and J genes are TRBV7-2 and TRBJ2-3; weak D call: TRBD2 (7 bases). The V gene lost 5 bases and the J gene lost 6 bases, with 21 bases spanning the gap. This CDR3 spans 16 amino acids. CDR1 SGHTA and CDR2 FQGNSA come from the germline V gene. CDR3 residues: CASSLVAGAARDTQYF. The CDR3 DNA sequence: TGTGCCAGCAGCCTTGTGGCGGGGGCCGCCAGGGATACGCAGTATTTT.

This rearrangement joins TRBV11-2 to TRBJ2-7, with 8 bases lining up with TRBD2. The CDR3 runs 17 residues. Unmatched junction bases numbered 9, after V lost 0 bases and J lost 2 bases. The germline gives CDR1 SGHAT, CDR2 FQNNGV. For the CDR3, the DNA is TGTGCCAGCAGCTTAGAAACTCTTGGCGGGGGGACCTACGAGCAGTACTTC. This codes for CASSLETLGGGTYEQYF.

The V gene is TRBV3-1 (or the pseudogene TRBV3-2), the J gene TRBJ1-2, with D unresolved. Per germline, CDR1 LGHDT and CDR2 YNNKEL (reference sequence). The CDR3 loop spans 14 amino acids. V dropped 1 base and J dropped 8 bases, with 14 bases sitting between them. CDR3 loop: CASSQVSTDGGYTF. The CDR3 DNA sequence: TGTGCCAGCAGCCAAGTTTCAACGGACGGCGGCTACACCTTC.

The chain combines TRBV7-2 with TRBJ2-7; D is uncertain. The CDR3 length is 13 residues. In germline, CDR1 is SGHTA, CDR2 FQGNSA. Trimming removed 3 bases from V and 5 bases from J, with 11 bases in between. Written as DNA, the CDR3 is TGTGCCAGCAGCTTTCGGTGGGCCCACGAGCAGTACTTC. The encoded protein is CASSFRWAHEQYF.

The chain combines TRBV9 with TRBJ1-1; D gene unclear. CDR3 length: 14 residues. The germline gives CDR1 SGDLS, CDR2 YYNGEE. The V gene lost 0 bases and the J gene lost 8 bases, with 14 bases spanning the gap. As DNA, the CDR3 is TGTGCCAGCAGCGTAGCCCTAAATAGACGAGAAGCTTTCTTT. Its translation is CASSVALNRREAFF.

This clone turned up a few times. The J gene is TRBJ1-1, the V gene TRBV29-1, with D unclear. There are 13 residues in the CDR3. Germline V CDR1 and CDR2: SQVTM, ANQGSEA. V lost 1 base, J lost 0 bases, and 6 bases lay in between. CDR3: CSVEGSVNTEAFF. The CDR3 DNA is TGCAGCGTTGAAGGGTCAGTGAACACTGAAGCTTTCTTT.

CDR3 region: CASSPLDTVGEKLFF. Here the CDR3 DNA reads TGTGCCAGCTCACCACTGGACACTGTGGGGGAAAAACTGTTTTTT. The chain joins TRBV18 to TRBJ1-4; perhaps TRBD1 as D (5 bases). V was trimmed by 1 base and J by 8 bases, leaving 14 bases between them. Germline-derived CDR1 and CDR2 are KGHSH and LQKENI. This CDR3 region has 15 residues. The whole variable domain, filled in from reference TRBV18 and TRBJ1-4, reads NAGVMQNPRHLVRRRGQEARLRCSPMKGHSHVYWYRQLPEEGLKFMVYLQKENIIDESGMPKERFSAEFPKEGPSILRIQQVVRGDSAAYFCASSPLDTVGEKLFFGSGTQLSVL.

The chain has TRBV28 and TRBJ1-5; tentative D call: TRBD1 (5 bases). The CDR3 totals 14 residues. From germline, CDR1 is MDHEN and CDR2 SYDVKM. V lost 7 bases and J 2 bases, leaving 12 bases between the germline ends. The CDR3, as DNA: TGTGCCAGCACTAGAATGGGGGGCAATCAGCCCCAGCATTTT. It translates to CASTRMGGNQPQHF.

This chain connects TRBV6-1 to TRBJ2-1; 7 bases match TRBD2. Germline lookup yields CDR1 MNHNS and CDR2 SASEGT. CDR3 length equals 14 residues. After removal of 1 base from V and 6 bases from J, the junction contained 3 bases not matched to a gene. The CDR3 sequence: CASSEGREVNEQFF. The CDR3 DNA sequence: TGTGCCAGCAGTGAAGGTCGGGAGGTCAATGAGCAGTTCTTC.

The chain combines TRBV3-1 (or the pseudogene TRBV3-2) with TRBJ1-4, with D possibly TRBD1 on 5 matching bases. The CDR3 length is 12 residues. Between the trimmed V and J ends, which lost 2 bases and 13 bases, there was a span of 11 bases. The V gene's germline CDR1 is LGHDT and CDR2 YNNKEL (reference sequence). As DNA, the CDR3 is TGTGCCAGCAGCCAACTCGACAGTGGACTGTTTTTT. It encodes CASSQLDSGLFF.

The chain has TRBV29-1 and TRBJ2-2; 10 bases fit TRBD2. The CDR3 length is 16 residues. The germline CDR1 and CDR2 sequences are SQVTM and ANQGSEA. Unmatched junction bases numbered 6, after V lost 2 bases and J lost 3 bases. This CDR3 reads CSVEMVSGGDTGELFF. CDR3 DNA sequence: TGCAGCGTTGAAATGGTCAGCGGGGGGGACACCGGGGAGCTGTTTTTT.